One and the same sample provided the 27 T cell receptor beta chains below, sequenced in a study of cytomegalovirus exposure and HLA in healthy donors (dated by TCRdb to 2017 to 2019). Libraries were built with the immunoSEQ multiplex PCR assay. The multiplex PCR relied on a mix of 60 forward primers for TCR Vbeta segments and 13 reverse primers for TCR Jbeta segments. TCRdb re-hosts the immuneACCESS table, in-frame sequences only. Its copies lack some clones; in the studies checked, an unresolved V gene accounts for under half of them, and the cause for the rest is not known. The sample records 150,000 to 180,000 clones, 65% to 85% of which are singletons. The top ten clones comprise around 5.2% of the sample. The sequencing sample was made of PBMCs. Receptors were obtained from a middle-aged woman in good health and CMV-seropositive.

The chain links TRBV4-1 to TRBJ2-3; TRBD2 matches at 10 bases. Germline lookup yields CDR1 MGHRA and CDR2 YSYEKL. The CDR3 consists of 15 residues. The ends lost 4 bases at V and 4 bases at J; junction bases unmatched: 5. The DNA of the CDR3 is TGCGCCAGCAGCCGTCTAGCGGGAGAGGCAGATACGCAGTATTTT. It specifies CASSRLAGEADTQYF.

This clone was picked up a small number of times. CDR3 sequence: CASSLYPATGDNEKLFF. The CDR3 nucleotides read TGTGCCAGCAGTTTATACCCCGCTACAGGGGATAATGAAAAACTGTTTTTT. The chain combines TRBV27 with TRBJ1-4; 7 bases map to TRBD1. The germline gives CDR1 MNHEY, CDR2 SMNVEV (reference sequence). J was trimmed by 4 bases and V by 1 base; bases with no gene match: 9. The CDR3 contains 17 residues.

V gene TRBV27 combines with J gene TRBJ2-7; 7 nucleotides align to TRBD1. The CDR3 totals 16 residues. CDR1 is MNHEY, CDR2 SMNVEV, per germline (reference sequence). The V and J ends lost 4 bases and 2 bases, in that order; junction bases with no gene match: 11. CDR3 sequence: CASSSSTGQTAYEQYF. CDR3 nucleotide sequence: TGTGCCAGCAGTTCGTCGACAGGGCAGACTGCCTACGAGCAGTACTTC.

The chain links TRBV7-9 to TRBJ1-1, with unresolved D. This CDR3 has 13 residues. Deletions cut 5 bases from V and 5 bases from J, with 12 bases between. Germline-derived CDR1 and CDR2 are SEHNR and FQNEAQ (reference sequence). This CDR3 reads CASSLLESTEAFF. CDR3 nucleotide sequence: TGTGCCAGCAGCCTCCTCGAGAGTACTGAAGCTTTCTTT.

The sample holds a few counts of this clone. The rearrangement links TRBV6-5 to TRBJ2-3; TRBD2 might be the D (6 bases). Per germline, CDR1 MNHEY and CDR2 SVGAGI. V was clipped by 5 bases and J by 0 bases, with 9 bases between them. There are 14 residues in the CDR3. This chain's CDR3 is CASSLGTSTDTQYF. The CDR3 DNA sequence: TGTGCCAGCAGTCTTGGGACTAGCACAGATACGCAGTATTTT.

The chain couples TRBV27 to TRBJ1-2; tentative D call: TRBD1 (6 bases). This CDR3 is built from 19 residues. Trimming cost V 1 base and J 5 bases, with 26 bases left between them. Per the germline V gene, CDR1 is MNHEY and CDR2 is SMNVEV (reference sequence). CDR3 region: CASSLFSSSISGTTYGYTF. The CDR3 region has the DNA TGTGCCAGCAGTTTATTCTCGTCGTCGATTTCGGGGACAACGTATGGCTACACCTTC.

The DNA for the CDR3 is TGTGCCAGTAACCGACAGGGGACTGAAAAACTGTTTTTT. This gives the protein CASNRQGTEKLFF. The chain carries TRBV19 and TRBJ1-4, with 8 bases matching TRBD1. J lost 7 bases, V lost 7 bases, and 5 bases had no gene match. CDR1 LNHDA and CDR2 SQIVND come from the germline V gene (reference sequence). The CDR3 has 13 residues. Full variable domain (rest looked up from reference TRBV19 and TRBJ1-4): DGGITQSPKYLFRKEGQNVTLSCEQNLNHDAMYWYRQDPGQGLRLIYYSQIVNDFQKGDIAEGYSVSREKKESFPLTVTSAQKNPTAFYLCASNRQGTEKLFFGSGTQLSVL.

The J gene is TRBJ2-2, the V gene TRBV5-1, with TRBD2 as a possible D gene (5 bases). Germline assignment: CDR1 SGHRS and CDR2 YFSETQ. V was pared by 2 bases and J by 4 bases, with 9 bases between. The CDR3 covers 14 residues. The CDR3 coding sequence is TGCGCCAGCAGCTTCTTAGCGTCCACCGGGGAGCTGTTTTTT. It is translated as CASSFLASTGELFF.

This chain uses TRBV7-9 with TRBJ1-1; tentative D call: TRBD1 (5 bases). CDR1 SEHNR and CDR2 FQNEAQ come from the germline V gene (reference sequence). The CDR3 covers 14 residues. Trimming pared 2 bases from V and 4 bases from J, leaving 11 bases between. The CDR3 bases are TGTGCCAGCAGCTTATTGGGGCAGCCCACTGAAGCTTTCTTT. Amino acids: CASSLLGQPTEAFF.

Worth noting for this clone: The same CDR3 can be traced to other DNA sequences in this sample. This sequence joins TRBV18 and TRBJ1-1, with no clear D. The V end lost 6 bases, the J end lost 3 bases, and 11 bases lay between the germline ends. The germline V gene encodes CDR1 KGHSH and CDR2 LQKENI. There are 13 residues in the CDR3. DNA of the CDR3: TGTGCCAGCTCGCCGCTACGGGACACTGAAGCTTTCTTT. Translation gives CASSPLRDTEAFF.

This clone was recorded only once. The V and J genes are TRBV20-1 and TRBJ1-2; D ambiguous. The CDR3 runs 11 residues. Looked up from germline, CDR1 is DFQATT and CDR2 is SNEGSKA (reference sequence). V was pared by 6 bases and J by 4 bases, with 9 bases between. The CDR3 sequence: CSARSLYGYTF. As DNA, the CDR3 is TGCAGTGCCCGGTCCCTCTATGGCTACACCTTC.

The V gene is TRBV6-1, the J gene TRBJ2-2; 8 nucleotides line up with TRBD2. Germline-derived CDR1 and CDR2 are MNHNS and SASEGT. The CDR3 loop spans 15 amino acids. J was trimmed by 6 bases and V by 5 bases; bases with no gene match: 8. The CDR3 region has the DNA TGTGCCAGCAGTAGGGCGGGAGGTTCCCCCGGGGAGCTGTTTTTT. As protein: CASSRAGGSPGELFF.

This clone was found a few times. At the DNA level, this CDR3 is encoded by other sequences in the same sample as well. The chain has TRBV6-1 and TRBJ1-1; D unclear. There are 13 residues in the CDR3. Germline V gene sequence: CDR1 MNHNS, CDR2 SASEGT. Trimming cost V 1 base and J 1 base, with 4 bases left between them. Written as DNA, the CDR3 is TGTGCCAGCAGTGAAGGCAGGAACACTGAAGCTTTCTTT. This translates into CASSEGRNTEAFF.

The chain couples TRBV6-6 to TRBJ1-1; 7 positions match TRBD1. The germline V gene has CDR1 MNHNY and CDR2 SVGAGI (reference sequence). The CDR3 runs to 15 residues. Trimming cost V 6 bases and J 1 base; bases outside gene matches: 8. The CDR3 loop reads CASRTGSAANTEAFF. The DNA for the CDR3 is TGTGCCAGCAGGACAGGGTCGGCCGCGAACACTGAAGCTTTCTTT.

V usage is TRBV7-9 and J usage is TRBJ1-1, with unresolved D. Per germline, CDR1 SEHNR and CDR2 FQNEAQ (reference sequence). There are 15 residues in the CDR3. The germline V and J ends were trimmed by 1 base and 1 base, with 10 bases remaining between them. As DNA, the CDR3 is TGTGCCAGCAGCTTAGACGGAGGTACGAACACTGAAGCTTTCTTT. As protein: CASSLDGGTNTEAFF.

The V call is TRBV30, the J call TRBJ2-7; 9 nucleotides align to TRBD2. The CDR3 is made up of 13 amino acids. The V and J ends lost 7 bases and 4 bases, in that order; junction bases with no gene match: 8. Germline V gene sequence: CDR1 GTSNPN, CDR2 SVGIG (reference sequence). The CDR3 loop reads CAFIGTSMYEQYF. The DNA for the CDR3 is TGTGCCTTTATCGGGACTAGCATGTACGAGCAGTACTTC.

CDR3 coding DNA: TGTGCCAGCTCCCTGCGGGAGCGCTCCTACAATGAGCAGTTCTTC. Translated: CASSLRERSYNEQFF. The chain links TRBV18 to TRBJ2-1; 7 nucleotides match TRBD2. Germline CDR1 and CDR2: KGHSH and LQKENI. The ends lost 6 bases at V and 0 bases at J; junction bases unmatched: 5. CDR3 length: 15 amino acids.

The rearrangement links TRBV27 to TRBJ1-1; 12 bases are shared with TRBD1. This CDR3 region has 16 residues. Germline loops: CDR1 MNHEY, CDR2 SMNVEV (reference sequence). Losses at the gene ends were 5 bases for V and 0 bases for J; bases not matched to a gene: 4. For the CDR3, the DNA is TGTGCCAGCAGTCAAGGGACAGGGGGCTTGAACACTGAAGCTTTCTTT. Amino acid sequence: CASSQGTGGLNTEAFF.

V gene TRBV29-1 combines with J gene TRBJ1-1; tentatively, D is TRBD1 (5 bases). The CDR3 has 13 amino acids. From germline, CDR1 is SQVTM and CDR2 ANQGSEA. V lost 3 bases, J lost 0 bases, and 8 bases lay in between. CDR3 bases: TGCAGCGTTGATAACAGGATGAACACTGAAGCTTTCTTT. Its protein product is CSVDNRMNTEAFF.

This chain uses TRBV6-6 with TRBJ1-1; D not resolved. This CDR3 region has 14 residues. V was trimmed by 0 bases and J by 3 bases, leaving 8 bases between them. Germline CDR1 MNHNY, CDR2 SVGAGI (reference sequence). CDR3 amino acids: CASSYSGWDTEAFF. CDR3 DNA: TGTGCCAGCAGTTACTCGGGCTGGGACACTGAAGCTTTCTTT.

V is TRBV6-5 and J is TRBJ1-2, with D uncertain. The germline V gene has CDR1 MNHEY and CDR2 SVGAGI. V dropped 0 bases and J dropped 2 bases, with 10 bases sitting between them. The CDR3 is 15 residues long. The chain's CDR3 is CASSYSSALNYGYTF. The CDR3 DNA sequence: TGTGCCAGCAGTTACTCCAGTGCCTTAAACTATGGCTACACCTTC.

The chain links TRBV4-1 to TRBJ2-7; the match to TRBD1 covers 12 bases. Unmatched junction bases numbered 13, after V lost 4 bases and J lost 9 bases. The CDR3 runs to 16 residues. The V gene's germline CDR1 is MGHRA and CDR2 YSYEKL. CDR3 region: CASSPAGTGGQSGQYF. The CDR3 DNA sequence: TGCGCCAGCAGCCCAGCCGGGACAGGGGGCCAATCGGGGCAGTACTTC.

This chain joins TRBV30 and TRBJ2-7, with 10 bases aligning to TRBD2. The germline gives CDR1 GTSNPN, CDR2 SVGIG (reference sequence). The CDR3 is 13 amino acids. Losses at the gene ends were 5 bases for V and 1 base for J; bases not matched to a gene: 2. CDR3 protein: CAWGTSASYEQYF. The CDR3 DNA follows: TGTGCCTGGGGGACTAGCGCATCCTACGAGCAGTACTTC. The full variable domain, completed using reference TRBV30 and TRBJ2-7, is SQTIHQWPATLVQPVGSPLSLECTVEGTSNPNLYWYRQAAGRGLQLLFYSVGIGQISSEVPQNLSASRPQDRQFILSSKKLLLSDSGFYLCAWGTSASYEQYFGPGTRLTVT.

The CDR3 bases are TGTGCCAGCAGCTACATCCCTCCGGGACTAGCGCTCAATGAGCAGTTCTTC. It translates to CASSYIPPGLALNEQFF. The rearrangement joins TRBV27 to TRBJ2-1; TRBD2 aligns across 10 bases. Germline loops: CDR1 MNHEY, CDR2 SMNVEV (reference sequence). After removal of 6 bases from V and 6 bases from J, the junction contained 14 bases not matched to a gene. The CDR3 is 17 amino acids.

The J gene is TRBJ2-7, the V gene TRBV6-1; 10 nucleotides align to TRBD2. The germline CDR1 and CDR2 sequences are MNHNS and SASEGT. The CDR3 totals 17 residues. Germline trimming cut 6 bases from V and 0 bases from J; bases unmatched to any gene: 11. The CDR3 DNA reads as TGTGCCAGCAGGGAAACTAGCGGGGATACCTTCTCCTACGAGCAGTACTTC. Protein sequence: CASRETSGDTFSYEQYF.

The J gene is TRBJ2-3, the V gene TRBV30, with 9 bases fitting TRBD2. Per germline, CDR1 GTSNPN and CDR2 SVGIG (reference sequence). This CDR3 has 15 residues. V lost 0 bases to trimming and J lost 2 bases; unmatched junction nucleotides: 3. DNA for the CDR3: TGTGCCTGGAGTGTAGCGGGAGGCCCCACAGATACGCAGTATTTT. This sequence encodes CAWSVAGGPTDTQYF.

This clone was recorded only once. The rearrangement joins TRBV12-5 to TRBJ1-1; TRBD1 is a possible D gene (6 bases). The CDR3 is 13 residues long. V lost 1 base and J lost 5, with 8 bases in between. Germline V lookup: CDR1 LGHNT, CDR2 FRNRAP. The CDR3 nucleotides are TGTGCTAGTGGTTTGGACAGGGCTACTGAAGCTTTCTTT. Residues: CASGLDRATEAFF.